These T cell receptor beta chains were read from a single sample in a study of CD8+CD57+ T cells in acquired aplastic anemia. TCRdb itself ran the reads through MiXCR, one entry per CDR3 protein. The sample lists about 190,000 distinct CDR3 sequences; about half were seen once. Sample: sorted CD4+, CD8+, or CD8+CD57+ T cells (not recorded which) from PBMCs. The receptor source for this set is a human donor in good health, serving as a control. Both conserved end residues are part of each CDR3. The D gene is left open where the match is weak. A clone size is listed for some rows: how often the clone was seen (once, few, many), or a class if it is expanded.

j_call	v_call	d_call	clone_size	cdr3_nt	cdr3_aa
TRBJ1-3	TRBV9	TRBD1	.	TGTGCCAGCAGCCCAAGACAGGGGACCTATGGCTACACCATATATTTT	CASSPRQGTYGYTIYF
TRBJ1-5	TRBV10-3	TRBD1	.	TGTGCCATCAGTGAGCCGGGGGGACAGCGCAATCAGCCCCAGCATTTT	CAISEPGGQRNQPQHF
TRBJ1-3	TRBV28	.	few	TGTGCCAGCAGTTCGGACGGACCCTCTGGAAACACCATATATTTT	CASSSDGPSGNTIYF
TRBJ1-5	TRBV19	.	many	TGTGCCAGTAGTATAAGAGGGGTCCAGCCCCAGCATTTT	CASSIRGVQPQHF
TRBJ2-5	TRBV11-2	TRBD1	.	TGTGCCAGCAGCTTAGGTCTTGGACAGGGCCGGGAGACCCAGTACTTC	CASSLGLGQGRETQYF
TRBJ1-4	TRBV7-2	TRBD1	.	TGTGCCAGCAGCTTGGGATTTACCAGGGGGGACAATGAAAAACTGTTTTTT	CASSLGFTRGDNEKLFF
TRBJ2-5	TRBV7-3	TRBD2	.	TGTGCCAGCAGCCCGACCTTCACTAGCGGGGGTAGAGAGACCCAGTACTTC	CASSPTFTSGGRETQYF
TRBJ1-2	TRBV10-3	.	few	TGTGCCATCAGTGAGATACGGGTCGATGGCTACACCTTC	CAISEIRVDGYTF
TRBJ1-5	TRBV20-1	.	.	TGCAGTGCCCTCTCGGGGGGGGCGGGAGAAAATCAGCCCCAGCATTTT	CSALSGGAGENQPQHF
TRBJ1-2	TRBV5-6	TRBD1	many	TGTGCCAGCAGCTTGGCCGGGACAGGGTTTGGATATGGCTACACCTTC	CASSLAGTGFGYGYTF